Following are 32 T cell receptor beta chains from one sample sequenced in a study of cytomegalovirus exposure and HLA in healthy donors. A multiplex PCR was run with 60 Vbeta primers and 13 Jbeta primers. Here immunoSEQ multiplex PCR was the method, and the copy in TCRdb shows in-frame clones only, minus some. The profile covers 160,000 or so clones, with about 85% appearing a single time and more than 2% taken by the ten largest. The source material was PBMCs. The source is a woman aged 18 to 35 in good health and CMV-seronegative.

V usage is TRBV28 and J usage is TRBJ1-5; D may be TRBD1 (6 bases). CDR3 length equals 16 residues. Per the germline V gene, CDR1 is MDHEN and CDR2 is SYDVKM. The V gene lost 3 bases and the J gene lost 2 bases, with 14 bases spanning the gap. CDR3 amino acids: CASSFGGFWGNQPQHF. The CDR3 DNA is TGTGCCAGCAGTTTTGGGGGCTTCTGGGGCAATCAGCCCCAGCATTTT.

The chain uses TRBV5-4 and TRBJ1-2; 8 bases agree with TRBD1. With V trimmed by 4 bases and J by 8 bases, 10 bases remained unmatched. Per the germline V gene, CDR1 is SGHNT and CDR2 is YYREEE (reference sequence). This CDR3 has 14 amino acids. The CDR3 nucleotides are TGTGCCAGCAGCCCGCAGACAGGGGAGACGGGCTACACCTTC. Encoded protein: CASSPQTGETGYTF. The complete variable domain, with remaining parts taken from reference TRBV5-4 and TRBJ1-2, reads ETGVTQSPTHLIKTRGQQVTLRCSSQSGHNTVSWYQQALGQGPQFIFQYYREEENGRGNFPPRFSGLQFPNYSSELNVNALELDDSALYLCASSPQTGETGYTFGSGTRLTVV.

The J gene is TRBJ1-5, the V gene TRBV27; weak D call: TRBD1 (6 bases). The CDR3 loop spans 15 amino acids. CDR1 MNHEY and CDR2 SMNVEV come from the germline V gene (reference sequence). V dropped 2 bases and J dropped 9 bases, with 17 bases sitting between them. CDR3 nucleotide sequence: TGTGCCAGCAGTTTACAGGGGCCGCCCCAGGGGCCCCAGCATTTT. Residues: CASSLQGPPQGPQHF.

The chain joins TRBV6-5 to TRBJ2-1; 9 bases are shared with TRBD1. From germline, CDR1 is MNHEY and CDR2 SVGAGI. The CDR3 runs to 16 residues. The junction had 13 bases not matched to a gene; V was cut back by 6 bases and J by 7 bases. This CDR3 reads CASSYLGTGMMNEQFF. CDR3 nucleotides: TGTGCCAGCAGCTACCTAGGGACAGGGATGATGAATGAGCAGTTCTTC.

This chain joins TRBV19 and TRBJ1-5, with D possibly being TRBD1 (5 bases). Germline V lookup: CDR1 LNHDA, CDR2 SQIVND (reference sequence). The length of the CDR3 is 14 residues. Trimming removed 4 bases at V and 3 bases at J, with 10 bases between. Here the CDR3 reads CASSTRDYNQPQHF. Written as DNA, the CDR3 is TGTGCCAGTAGTACCAGGGATTACAATCAGCCCCAGCATTTT.

The sample holds a few counts of this clone. This rearrangement joins TRBV11-3 to TRBJ2-2; TRBD2 might be the D (6 bases). From germline, CDR1 is SGHNT and CDR2 YENEEA. V lost 0 bases and J lost 7, with 9 bases in between. This CDR3 is built from 14 residues. The CDR3 sequence: CASSLDGSGGELFF. In DNA form, the CDR3 reads TGTGCCAGCAGCTTAGACGGGAGCGGCGGGGAGCTGTTTTTT.

The chain carries TRBV7-9 and TRBJ2-3; D is unclear. This CDR3 contains 15 residues. Germline values: CDR1 SEHNR, CDR2 FQNEAQ (reference sequence). V was clipped by 1 base and J by 0 bases, with 8 bases between them. CDR3 in amino acids: CASSLGSTSTDTQYF. CDR3 DNA sequence: TGTGCCAGCAGCTTAGGGTCTACCAGCACAGATACGCAGTATTTT.

The chain is built from TRBV28 and TRBJ2-7, with D tentatively TRBD1 (5 bases). The V end was cut by 6 bases, the J end by 5 bases, with 5 bases between. The CDR3 totals 10 residues. The germline V gene has CDR1 MDHEN and CDR2 SYDVKM. For the CDR3, the DNA is TGTGCCAGCAGGGACAACGAGCAGTACTTC. Residues: CASRDNEQYF.

The chain carries TRBV4-1 and TRBJ2-2, with 8 bases that match TRBD1. Looked up from germline, CDR1 is MGHRA and CDR2 is YSYEKL. There are 16 residues in the CDR3. J lost 4 bases, V lost 3 bases, and 7 bases had no gene match. CDR3 bases: TGCGCCAGCAGCCATCTTTGGACAGGGAGCACCGGGGAGCTGTTTTTT. It specifies CASSHLWTGSTGELFF.

J is TRBJ1-2 and V is TRBV28; D uncertain. Germline loops: CDR1 MDHEN, CDR2 SYDVKM. This CDR3 is 16 amino acids long. V lost 5 bases and J lost 4, with 20 bases in between. Here the CDR3 reads CASSRRMTRSIYGYTF. The CDR3 coding sequence is TGTGCCAGCAGTAGACGGATGACTCGCAGTATCTATGGCTACACCTTC.

This chain joins TRBV4-3 and TRBJ2-7; D is possibly TRBD2 (5 bases). Between the trimmed V and J ends, which lost 0 bases and 2 bases, there was a span of 14 bases. Germline CDR1 is LGHNA and CDR2 is YSLEER. This CDR3 is 16 amino acids long. The CDR3 is CASSQDRTSTTYEQYF. Written as DNA, the CDR3 is TGCGCCAGCAGCCAAGATCGAACTAGTACTACCTACGAGCAGTACTTC.

V is TRBV6-6 and J is TRBJ1-5, with D possibly being TRBD1 (6 bases). The V and J ends lost 8 bases and 0 bases respectively, with 14 bases between them. This CDR3 contains 15 residues. Germline CDR1 and CDR2: MNHNY and SVGAGI (reference sequence). The DNA of the CDR3 is TGTGCCAGCCTCAGAGGGGACAATAGCAATCAGCCCCAGCATTTT. Amino acid sequence: CASLRGDNSNQPQHF.

This clone showed up just once. This rearrangement joins TRBV28 to TRBJ2-2, with D maybe TRBD1 (6 bases). The V and J ends lost 8 bases and 0 bases respectively, with 7 bases between them. CDR1 and CDR2 from the germline V gene are MDHEN and SYDVKM. CDR3 length: 13 amino acids. DNA of the CDR3: TGTGCCAGCCAGGGGCCGAACACCGGGGAGCTGTTTTTT. This gives the protein CASQGPNTGELFF.

The rearrangement links TRBV9 to TRBJ2-3; TRBD2 matches 9 bases. CDR1 and CDR2 (germline): SGDLS, YYNGEE. There are 16 residues in the CDR3. The junction had 5 bases not matched to a gene; V was cut back by 3 bases and J by 0 bases. DNA of the CDR3: TGTGCCAGCAGCGCCCTAGCGGGACTTAGCACAGATACGCAGTATTTT. Protein sequence: CASSALAGLSTDTQYF.

The genes are TRBV19 and TRBJ1-1; D not resolved. This CDR3 has 14 residues. Trimming shortened V by 3 bases and J by 3 bases, and 11 bases separated the two germline ends. CDR1 is LNHDA, CDR2 SQIVND, per germline (reference sequence). This chain's CDR3 is CASSMRADDTEAFF. In DNA form, the CDR3 reads TGTGCCAGTAGTATGCGGGCGGACGACACTGAAGCTTTCTTT.

This clone was seen just once. This chain links TRBV6-4 with TRBJ2-5, with a possible D match to TRBD2 (6 bases). The V end lost 10 bases, the J end lost 5 bases, and 29 bases lay between the germline ends. The CDR3 contains 17 residues. The germline CDR1 and CDR2 sequences are MRHNA and SNTAGT. The CDR3 region has the DNA TGTGCCATCACTACCGCCAAATCCAGCGGGTCATGTGAGACCCAGTACTTC. Protein: CAITTAKSSGSCETQYF.

J is TRBJ2-5 and V is TRBV2; D is possibly TRBD1 (6 bases). The CDR3 loop spans 13 amino acids. Germline CDR1 is SNHLY and CDR2 is FYNNEI. Trimming shortened V by 4 bases and J by 2 bases, and 8 bases separated the two germline ends. CDR3 sequence (DNA): TGTGCCAGCAGTGCTAGGGGGCAAGAGACCCAGTACTTC. Its protein is CASSARGQETQYF.

The rearrangement uses TRBV21-1 and TRBJ1-2. TRBV21-1 is shown as a pseudogene. The CDR3 is made up of 17 amino acids. The CDR3 loop is CASSNGGAETKNYGYTF. For the CDR3, the DNA is TGTGCCAGCAGCAATGGGGGGGCCGAAACGAAGAACTATGGCTACACCTTC.

This clone was counted only a few times. This rearrangement joins TRBV28 to TRBJ1-2; D gene uncertain. Between the trimmed V and J ends, which lost 6 bases and 0 bases, there was a span of 8 bases. CDR3 length equals 13 residues. The germline gives CDR1 MDHEN, CDR2 SYDVKM. The CDR3 region is CASSPGTNYGYTF. For the CDR3, the DNA is TGTGCCAGCAGCCCCGGGACTAACTATGGCTACACCTTC.

The count of this clone is one. V is TRBV7-2 and J is TRBJ2-6; D possibly corresponds to TRBD2 (6 bases). Germline CDR1 SGHTA, CDR2 FQGNSA. Trimming took off 2 bases at V and 4 bases at J, with 9 bases between the two ends. CDR3 length: 15 residues. CDR3 DNA sequence: TGTGCCAGCAGCTTAATCCGGGGGGGGGCCAACGTCCTGACTTTC. Protein product: CASSLIRGGANVLTF.

The chain is built from TRBV28 and TRBJ2-6, with D possibly TRBD2 on 6 matching bases. V lost 6 bases and J lost 0, with 15 bases in between. Per germline, CDR1 MDHEN and CDR2 SYDVKM. The CDR3 covers 17 residues. The DNA of the CDR3 is TGTGCCAGCAGCCTCGGGGGAACCCTCTCTGGGGCCAACGTCCTGACTTTC. This gives the protein CASSLGGTLSGANVLTF.

The V gene is TRBV7-6, the J gene TRBJ2-5, with 7 positions matching TRBD2. The CDR3 covers 15 residues. V dropped 1 base and J dropped 5; count of bases not matched to a gene: 7. CDR1 and CDR2 from the germline V gene are SGHVS and FNYEAQ. The CDR3 sequence: CASSLEVWGGETQYF. The CDR3 region has the DNA TGTGCCAGCAGCTTAGAGGTTTGGGGGGGGGAGACCCAGTACTTC.

The chain recombines TRBV18 with TRBJ2-1; 10 bases match TRBD2. There are 16 residues in the CDR3. The V gene's germline CDR1 is KGHSH and CDR2 LQKENI. J lost 3 bases, V lost 3 bases, and 5 bases had no gene match. CDR3 region: CASSPIAGGHYNEQFF. CDR3 in DNA: TGTGCCAGCTCACCTATAGCGGGGGGTCACTACAATGAGCAGTTCTTC. Supplemented by reference TRBV18 and TRBJ2-1, the full variable domain reads NAGVMQNPRHLVRRRGQEARLRCSPMKGHSHVYWYRQLPEEGLKFMVYLQKENIIDESGMPKERFSAEFPKEGPSILRIQQVVRGDSAAYFCASSPIAGGHYNEQFFGPGTRLTVL.

The genes are TRBV6-5 and TRBJ1-2, with 8 positions matching TRBD1. V lost 6 bases to trimming and J lost 6 bases; unmatched junction nucleotides: 9. The CDR3 sequence is 14 residues long. CDR1 and CDR2 from the germline V gene are MNHEY and SVGAGI. The CDR3 DNA reads TGTGCCAGCAGCCCCGGACAGGGACGCAATGGCTACACCTTC. This encodes CASSPGQGRNGYTF.

This chain links TRBV9 with TRBJ2-1; possibly TRBD2 for D (5 bases). V lost 1 base and J lost 10, with 18 bases in between. Germline CDR1 SGDLS, CDR2 YYNGEE. The CDR3 runs 15 residues. CDR3 sequence reads: CASSVLGAPKSEQFF. The CDR3 DNA follows: TGTGCCAGCAGCGTATTGGGAGCCCCGAAAAGCGAGCAGTTCTTC.

The chain's CDR3 is CASSLGWGDGYTF. The DNA of the CDR3 is TGTGCCAGCAGCTTAGGGTGGGGCGATGGCTACACCTTC. The chain combines TRBV7-8 with TRBJ1-2; D might be TRBD1 (5 bases). Trimming took off 1 base at V and 6 bases at J, with 9 bases between the two ends. CDR3 length equals 13 residues. Germline-derived CDR1 and CDR2 are SGHVS and FQNEAQ.

This chain links TRBV5-1 with TRBJ2-5; a weak D match, TRBD1 (6 bases). V was clipped by 4 bases and J by 5 bases, with 12 bases between them. There are 13 residues in the CDR3. Germline V CDR1 and CDR2: SGHRS, YFSETQ. CDR3 nucleotide sequence: TGCGCCAGCAGCATAACAGGGATCGAGACCCAGTACTTC. It codes for CASSITGIETQYF.

The chain links TRBV28 to TRBJ1-4, with 9 positions matching TRBD1. The J segment lost 7 bases and the V segment lost 1 base, leaving 7 bases of the junction unmatched. Germline loops: CDR1 MDHEN, CDR2 SYDVKM. The CDR3 sequence is 16 residues long. CDR3 sequence (DNA): TGTGCCAGCAGTTTATCGCGGGGGACAGGGACTGAAAAACTGTTTTTT. This sequence encodes CASSLSRGTGTEKLFF.

This chain uses TRBV28 with TRBJ2-2, with 8 nucleotides matching TRBD1. CDR3 length: 18 amino acids. CDR1 MDHEN and CDR2 SYDVKM come from the germline V gene. Trimming at V came to 4 bases and at J to 5 bases, leaving 15 bases not matched to a gene. The chain's CDR3 is CASSSYNFRDRRTGELFF. CDR3 in DNA: TGTGCCAGCAGTTCCTACAACTTCCGGGACAGGAGGACCGGGGAGCTGTTTTTT.

This clone was observed a single time. The chain links TRBV7-9 to TRBJ2-7; TRBD1 is a possible D gene (6 bases). V gave up 8 bases and J gave up 0 bases, with 11 bases separating them. Germline CDR1 and CDR2: SEHNR and FQNEAQ (reference sequence). The CDR3 covers 13 residues. For the CDR3, the DNA is TGTGCCAGCCGGGACACAGGCTCCTACGAGCAGTACTTC. It is translated as CASRDTGSYEQYF.

The gene calls are TRBV28 and TRBJ1-6; D is unclear. Looked up from germline, CDR1 is MDHEN and CDR2 is SYDVKM. Trimming removed 6 bases at V and 1 base at J, with 7 bases between. This CDR3 has 14 residues. The CDR3 region has the DNA TGTGCCAGCAGCGGGATTTCCTATAATTCACCCCTCCACTTT. Residues: CASSGISYNSPLHF.

V is TRBV29-1 and J is TRBJ1-1; TRBD1 aligns across 8 bases. Trimming cost V 5 bases and J 0 bases; bases outside gene matches: 14. The CDR3 loop spans 17 amino acids. Germline CDR1 is SQVTM and CDR2 is ANQGSEA. The CDR3 DNA sequence: TGCAGCGTTAGAGTGACAGGGGTGGGGATGATGAACACTGAAGCTTTCTTT. This gives the protein CSVRVTGVGMMNTEAFF.